This T cell receptor (beta chain) was sequenced for a study of blood T cell repertoires in COVID-19. Overall study: There were acute and convalescent COVID-19 samples, and they came from the United States, Italy and Spain. PBMCs, B-cell-depleted T cells, or T cells were the source of the cDNA or gDNA that made up the material.

The Seattle patients, enrolled during active infection, were followed longitudinally. The germline CDR1 and CDR2 sequences are LNHDA and SQIVND (reference sequence). V shed 4 bases, J shed 8 bases, and the junction held 13 bases outside the gene matches. This CDR3 region has 16 residues. Authors' methods: Estimation of nucleated cell counts relied on the amplification of reference gene primers. Libraries were prepared by immunoSEQ multiplex PCR; TCRdb keeps only in-frame clonotypes and omits some of them. Clone size and the V and J calls come from that table; the DNA yielded D and trimming. Found here are 150,000 to 200,000 clones, over 80% of them singletons; the top ten hold 6.5% to 9.5%.

This sequence was found in a woman aged 60 to 75 with COVID-19, enrolled during active disease. The rearrangement links TRBV19 to TRBJ1-4, with TRBD1 identical over 7 bases. Sequencing used peripheral blood. CDR3: CASSTTRQGGEEKLFF. CDR3 bases: TGTGCCAGTAGTACTACTAGACAGGGTGGGGAAGAAAAACTGTTTTTT.